Listed below are T cell receptor beta chains from one sample, sequenced in a study of T-cell memory formation after mild COVID-19. From the 5' RACE reads, TCRdb called clonotypes with MiXCR, one entry per CDR3 protein. This table holds a few hundred thousand distinct CDR3 sequences, about 23% found once. The sequencing input was PBMCs or a T cell subset sorted from them (not recorded which). The source of these receptors is an adult woman who had mild COVID-19 (a few samples of this study predate the infection). Cell type and time point are not known. The CDR3 runs from the conserved cysteine through the conserved F or W. Each record gives: clone size, D gene, J gene, V gene, CDR3 DNA, CDR3 protein. D genes are given only for firm matches. The size entry is marked missing in some rows and otherwise reads once, few, many or a size class.

.	.	TRBJ2-5	TRBV11-2	TGTGCCAGCAGCTTAGGTCTTCGTATCGAGACCCAGTACTTC	CASSLGLRIETQYF
few	.	TRBJ1-1	TRBV4-2	TGTGCCAGCAGCCAAGAAGGAGGGTCGGAAGCTTTCTTT	CASSQEGGSEAFF
.	.	TRBJ1-2	TRBV7-2	TGTGCCAGCAGAATCCCCGGGACGGGCAGTTATGGCTACACCTTC	CASRIPGTGSYGYTF
few	.	TRBJ1-1	TRBV7-2	TGTGCCAGCAGCCTTACCGGGACGGGAGCTTTCTTT	CASSLTGTGAFF
.	.	TRBJ2-1	TRBV11-2	TGTGCCAGCAGCAACCCAAGGGGCTTATGGTCGCGTTACAATGAGCAGTTCTTC	CASSNPRGLWSRYNEQFF
.	.	TRBJ1-2	TRBV30	TGTGCCTGGAGAAAGCCGGGGCAGGAAAATGGCTACACCTTC	CAWRKPGQENGYTF
few	.	TRBJ1-2	TRBV7-2	TGTGCCAGCAGCAAGGACGGACTCTATGGCTACACCTTC	CASSKDGLYGYTF
few	TRBD1	TRBJ2-7	TRBV15	TGTGCCACCAGCAGTCACGGACAGGAGCCCTCCTACGAGCAGTACTTC	CATSSHGQEPSYEQYF
.	.	TRBJ2-1	TRBV3-1	TGTGCCAGCAGCCCCCCGATGGGGGATGAGCAGTTCTTC	CASSPPMGDEQFF
.	.	TRBJ2-7	TRBV29-1	TGCAGCGTTGCCCAAGCTACCTCCTACGAGCAGTACTTC	CSVAQATSYEQYF
few	.	TRBJ2-3	TRBV24-1	TGTGCCACCAGTGCCCATTCAGATACGCAGTATTTT	CATSAHSDTQYF
few	.	TRBJ2-3	TRBV7-2	TGTGCCAGCACCCAGAGGACCGAGGGGCCTACGCAGTATTTT	CASTQRTEGPTQYF
few	TRBD2	TRBJ2-3	TRBV12-3/TRBV12-4	TGTGCCTCCGAGGGACTAGCGGGGGGTCCCTTGACGCAGTATTTT	CASEGLAGGPLTQYF
few	TRBD2	TRBJ2-3	TRBV4-1	TGCGCCAGCAGCGTAAGCAGCGGGGGGAGGACAGATACGCAGTATTTT	CASSVSSGGRTDTQYF
few	TRBD1	TRBJ1-2	TRBV3-1	TGTGCCAGCAGCCCCAGGACAGGGGTCCCATATGGCTACACCTTC	CASSPRTGVPYGYTF
.	.	TRBJ1-5	TRBV6-2/TRBV6-3	TGTGCCAGCAGTTACTCGAGGCAGGCGGGTCAGCCCCAGCATTTT	CASSYSRQAGQPQHF
.	TRBD2	TRBJ2-1	TRBV7-9	TGTGCCAGCAGCGTCCAACTAGCGGGGCCCTACAATGAGCAGTTCTTC	CASSVQLAGPYNEQFF
few	.	TRBJ2-7	TRBV24-1	TGTGCCACCAGTGCCACGACCGGGACAAAAACCTACGAGCAGTACTTC	CATSATTGTKTYEQYF
.	.	TRBJ2-1	TRBV15	TGTGCCACCAGCAGAGCGGGAGTTGAGCAGTTCTTC	CATSRAGVEQFF
.	TRBD2	TRBJ2-3	TRBV5-1	TGCGCCAGCAGCTTGTCGCTAGCGGGGATGAGCACAGATACGCAGTATTTT	CASSLSLAGMSTDTQYF
few	.	TRBJ1-4	TRBV7-6	TGTGCCAGCAGCCTCCGCGCCGAAAAACTGTTTTTT	CASSLRAEKLFF
few	TRBD2	TRBJ2-1	TRBV12-3/TRBV12-4	TGTGCCAGCAGACCCCTTAGGCGGGAGGGCAATGAGCAGTTCTTC	CASRPLRREGNEQFF
few	TRBD1	TRBJ2-1	TRBV7-9	TGTGCCAGCAGCTTAGAGCCAGGGGGCAATGAGCAGTTCTTC	CASSLEPGGNEQFF
.	TRBD1	TRBJ2-7	TRBV6-5	TGTGCCAGCAGTTACTCCTTTCCGGGACAGGGCTCCTACGAGCAGTACTTC	CASSYSFPGQGSYEQYF
.	TRBD1	TRBJ1-1	TRBV20-1	TGCAGTGCTCCTCGGACAGGGGGCTTTACTGAAGCTTTCTTT	CSAPRTGGFTEAFF
few	.	TRBJ2-5	TRBV13	TGTGCCAGCAGCTTAAGGGGTATGGGACTGCAAGAGACCCAGTACTTC	CASSLRGMGLQETQYF
few	TRBD2	TRBJ2-1	TRBV12-3/TRBV12-4	TGTGCCAGCAGTATACCGGGACTATCATACAATGAGCAGTTCTTC	CASSIPGLSYNEQFF
.	.	TRBJ2-5	TRBV18	TGTGCCAGCTCACCACGGGGATCCCAAGAGACCCAGTACTTC	CASSPRGSQETQYF
.	.	TRBJ2-3	TRBV20-1	TGCAGTGCTAGAGGTCGCAGCACAGATACGCAGTATTTT	CSARGRSTDTQYF
few	.	TRBJ2-7	TRBV5-1	TGCGCCAGCCGGGCCTTCGAGCTCTTGTCCGACGAGCAGTACTTC	CASRAFELLSDEQYF